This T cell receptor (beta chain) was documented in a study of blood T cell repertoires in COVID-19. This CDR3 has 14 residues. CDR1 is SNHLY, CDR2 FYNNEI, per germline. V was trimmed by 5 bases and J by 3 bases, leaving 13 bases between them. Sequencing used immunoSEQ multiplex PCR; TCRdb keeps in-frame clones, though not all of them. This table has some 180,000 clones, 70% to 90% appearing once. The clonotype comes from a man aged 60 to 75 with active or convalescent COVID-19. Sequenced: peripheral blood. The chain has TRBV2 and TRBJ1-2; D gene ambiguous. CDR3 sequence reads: CASSLEGGDYGYTF. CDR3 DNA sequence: TGTGCCAGCAGTCTTGAAGGAGGTGACTATGGCTACACCTTC.